This note documents a single T cell receptor beta chain sequence. The antigen is not known. This sample is drawn from a study of T cell responses to AZD1222 COVID-19 vaccine. Overall study results and limits: The donor cohort was predominantly white British with a female majority, and clonal diversity may have been underestimated. AZD1222 recipients seropositive at baseline numbered only six.

V was cut by 4 bases and J by 2 bases, with 5 bases left in between. Germline V lookup: CDR1 SGHTA, CDR2 FQGNSA. The CDR3 consists of 13 residues. Here immunoSEQ multiplex PCR was the method, and the copy in TCRdb shows in-frame clones only, minus some. The table shows 140,000 to 150,000 clones, with about 93% occurring only once. The chain couples TRBV7-2 to TRBJ2-2; D unresolved. The sample consisted of peripheral blood, taken on day 0 of AZD1222 vaccination. The sequence was collected from an adult in good health. CDR3 nucleotides: TGTGCCAGCAGCTCCACCAACACCGGGGAGCTGTTTTTT. Encoded protein: CASSSTNTGELFF. The full variable domain, completed using reference TRBV7-2 and TRBJ2-2, is GAGVSQSPSNKVTEKGKDVELRCDPISGHTALYWYRQSLGQGLEFLIYFQGNSAPDKSGLPSDRFSAERTGGSVSTLTIQRTQQEDSAVYLCASSSTNTGELFFGEGSRLTVL.